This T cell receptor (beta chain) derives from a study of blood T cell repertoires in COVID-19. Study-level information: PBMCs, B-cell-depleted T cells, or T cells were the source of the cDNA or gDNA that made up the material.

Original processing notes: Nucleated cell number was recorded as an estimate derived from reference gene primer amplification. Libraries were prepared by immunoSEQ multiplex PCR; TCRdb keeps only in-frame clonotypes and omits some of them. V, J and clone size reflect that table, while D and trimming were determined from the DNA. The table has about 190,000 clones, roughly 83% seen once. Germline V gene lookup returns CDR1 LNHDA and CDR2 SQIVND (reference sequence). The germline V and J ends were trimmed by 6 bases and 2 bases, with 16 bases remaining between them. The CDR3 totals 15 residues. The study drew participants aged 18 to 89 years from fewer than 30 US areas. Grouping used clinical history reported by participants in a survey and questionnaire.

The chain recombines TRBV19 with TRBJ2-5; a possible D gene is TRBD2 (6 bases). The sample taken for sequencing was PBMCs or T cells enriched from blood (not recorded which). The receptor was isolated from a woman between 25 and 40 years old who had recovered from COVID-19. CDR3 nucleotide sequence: TGTGCCAGTAGCGCCCCCCGGGACTCACAAGAGACCCAGTACTTC. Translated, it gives CASSAPRDSQETQYF.